A single T cell receptor (beta chain) is shown here with its context. The germline V gene has CDR1 SNHLY and CDR2 FYNNEI. Trimming took 1 base from V and 7 from J; bases not matched to a gene: 7. CDR3 length equals 15 residues. The data are from a study of blood T cell repertoires in COVID-19. Original analysis: Amplification of reference gene primers was used by the study to estimate nucleated cell counts. The table came from immunoSEQ multiplex PCR; TCRdb's copy has only in-frame clones and leaves some out. V, J and clone size are taken as reported in that table, and D and trimming were inferred from the DNA itself. The data show roughly 200,000 clones, with 84% seen just once and approximately 3% held by the top ten. The study assigned cohorts using participant-reported clinical history. Someone with COVID-19 had been met by exposed participants within 2 weeks before study entry.

The rearrangement links TRBV2 to TRBJ1-1, with TRBD1 matching over 9 bases. The TCR was taken from a woman aged 30 to 39 who had been exposed to COVID-19. Sequenced sample: PBMCs or T cells enriched from blood (not recorded which). In nucleotides, the CDR3 is TGTGCCAGCAGTGAAGAAGTGACAGGGGGAATTGAAGCTTTCTTT. Translating it yields CASSEEVTGGIEAFF.